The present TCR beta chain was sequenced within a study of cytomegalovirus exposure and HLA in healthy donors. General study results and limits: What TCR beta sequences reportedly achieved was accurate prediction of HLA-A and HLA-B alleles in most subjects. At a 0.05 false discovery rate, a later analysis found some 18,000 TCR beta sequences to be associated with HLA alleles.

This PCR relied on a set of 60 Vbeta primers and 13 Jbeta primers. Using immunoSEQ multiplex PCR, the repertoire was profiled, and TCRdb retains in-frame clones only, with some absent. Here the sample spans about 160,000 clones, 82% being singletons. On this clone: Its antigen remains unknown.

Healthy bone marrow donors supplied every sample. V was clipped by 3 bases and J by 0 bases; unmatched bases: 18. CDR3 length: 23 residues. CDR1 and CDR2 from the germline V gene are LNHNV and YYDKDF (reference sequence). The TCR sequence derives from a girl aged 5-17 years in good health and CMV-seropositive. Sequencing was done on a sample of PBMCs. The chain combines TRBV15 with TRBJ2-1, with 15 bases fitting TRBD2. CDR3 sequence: CATSSTGTSGGKGRPSSYNEQFF. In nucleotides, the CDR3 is TGTGCCACCAGCAGTACCGGGACTAGCGGGGGGAAAGGCCGGCCAAGCTCCTACAATGAGCAGTTCTTC. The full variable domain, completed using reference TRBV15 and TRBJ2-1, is DAMVIQNPRYQVTQFGKPVTLSCSQTLNHNVMYWYQQKSSQAPKLLFHYYDKDFNNEADTPDNFQSRRPNTSFCFLDIRSPGLGDTAMYLCATSSTGTSGGKGRPSSYNEQFFGPGTRLTVL.